The 32 T cell receptor beta chains given below trace back to one sample, sequenced in a study of CD8 T cells in ankylosing spondylitis. In TCRdb, the 5' RACE reads were re-called with MiXCR into one record per CDR3 protein. The sample has about 400,000 distinct CDR3 sequences, 20% to 25% seen once. Sequencing was performed on blood, either unsorted or a sorted T cell fraction (not recorded which). These receptor sequences come from a male donor with ankylosing spondylitis or in good health (not recorded which).

The chain recombines TRBV2 with TRBJ2-3; 7 nucleotides line up with TRBD2. Germline CDR1 reads SNHLY; CDR2 reads FYNNEI. This CDR3 contains 14 residues. The J segment lost 4 bases and the V segment lost 9 bases, leaving 10 bases of the junction unmatched. The CDR3 nucleotides read TGTGCCAGACAACTAGCGAATAGGGCAGATACGCAGTATTTT. Encoded protein: CARQLANRADTQYF.

This clonotype was counted between two and nine times. CDR3 nucleotides: TGTGCCAGCAGCCAAGCGGGGGTCTCCTACGAGCAGTACTTC. Translating it yields CASSQAGVSYEQYF. V is TRBV3-1 and J is TRBJ2-7; a weak D match, TRBD2 (6 bases). CDR3 length: 14 residues. Trimming stripped 1 base from V and 0 bases from J, with 7 bases between. Germline V gene lookup returns CDR1 LGHDT and CDR2 YNNKEL (reference sequence).

This chain connects TRBV5-1 to TRBJ2-1, with TRBD1 as a possible D gene (5 bases). The germline CDR1 and CDR2 sequences are SGHRS and YFSETQ. Between the trimmed V and J ends, which lost 4 bases and 9 bases, there was a span of 11 bases. The CDR3 totals 12 residues. The CDR3 region has the DNA TGCGCCAGCAGCATCCGGCAGGGTGAGCAGTTCTTC. It codes for CASSIRQGEQFF. Complete variable domain (other parts from reference TRBV5-1 and TRBJ2-1): KAGVTQTPRYLIKTRGQQVTLSCSPISGHRSVSWYQQTPGQGLQFLFEYFSETQRNKGNFPGRFSGRQFSNSRSEMNVSTLELGDSALYLCASSIRQGEQFFGPGTRLTVL.

A few counts support this clonotype. The chain's CDR3 is CASSLQRFGIPWTEAFF. The CDR3 bases are TGTGCCAGCAGCTTGCAAAGGTTCGGTATCCCTTGGACCGAAGCTTTCTTT. This chain joins TRBV5-6 and TRBJ1-1; D is unclear. The CDR3 covers 17 residues. Germline V CDR1 and CDR2: SGHDT, YYEEEE. V dropped 1 base and J dropped 8 bases, with 24 bases sitting between them.

The chain links TRBV5-5 to TRBJ1-6, with unresolved D. Per germline, CDR1 SGHKS and CDR2 YYEKEE (reference sequence). This CDR3 has 14 amino acids. The V gene lost 5 bases and the J gene lost 6 bases, with 12 bases spanning the gap. CDR3 in amino acids: CASRLTGGNSPLHF. The CDR3 bases are TGTGCCAGCAGGCTGACGGGAGGTAATTCACCCCTCCACTTT.

This clonotype showed up just a few times. The chain employs TRBV5-1 and TRBJ2-5; D may be TRBD2 (6 bases). The CDR3 consists of 17 residues. The V and J ends lost 0 bases and 1 base respectively, with 16 bases between them. The germline CDR1 and CDR2 sequences are SGHRS and YFSETQ. The CDR3 coding sequence is TGCGCCAGCAGCTTGGTGGAGGGGACCATCCTCCAAGAGACCCAGTACTTC. It yields the protein CASSLVEGTILQETQYF.

The V call is TRBV29-1, the J call TRBJ2-7; D may correspond to TRBD1 or TRBD2 (5 bases each). The length of the CDR3 is 15 residues. The germline V gene has CDR1 SQVTM and CDR2 ANQGSEA. V dropped 4 bases and J dropped 0 bases, with 16 bases sitting between them. CDR3 nucleotides: TGCAGCGTTGGCCGGGACGGAAGAACCTCCTACGAGCAGTACTTC. Encoded protein: CSVGRDGRTSYEQYF.

This clonotype was detected only a few times. The rearrangement uses TRBV7-9 and TRBJ2-1; D may match TRBD1 or TRBD2 (5 bases each). The germline V gene encodes CDR1 SEHNR and CDR2 FQNEAQ (reference sequence). There are 15 residues in the CDR3. Between the trimmed V and J ends, which lost 7 bases and 9 bases, there was a span of 22 bases. The CDR3 region is CASTSGAGPRFEQFF. The CDR3 nucleotides are TGTGCCAGCACATCCGGGGCAGGTCCTCGTTTTGAGCAGTTCTTC.

The genes are TRBV2 and TRBJ1-2; D remains ambiguous. Trimming took off 5 bases at V and 6 bases at J, with 19 bases between the two ends. This CDR3 comprises 15 residues. The V gene's germline CDR1 is SNHLY and CDR2 FYNNEI. The CDR3 DNA reads TGTGCCAGCAGTCCAACCCGGCTCCCAGCGGATGGCTACACCTTC. Translation gives CASSPTRLPADGYTF.

The chain is built from TRBV6-2 or TRBV6-3 and TRBJ1-1; D not certain. Per germline, CDR1 MNHEY and CDR2 SVGEGT. The CDR3 extends over 12 amino acids. Between the trimmed V and J ends, which lost 5 bases and 1 base, there was a span of 5 bases. This CDR3 reads CASSGRNTEAFF. Written as DNA, the CDR3 is TGTGCCAGCAGTGGGAGGAACACTGAAGCTTTCTTT.

The genes are TRBV6-5 and TRBJ2-5; tentatively, D is TRBD2 (6 bases). This CDR3 is built from 15 residues. CDR1 and CDR2 (germline): MNHEY, SVGAGI. Trimming left V 4 bases short and J 7 bases short, with 19 bases between. The CDR3 protein is CASSSIPGDEGTQYF. The DNA of the CDR3 is TGTGCCAGCAGTTCCATTCCGGGGGACGAGGGGACCCAGTACTTC.

The chain joins TRBV5-4 to TRBJ2-1; D gene ambiguous. From germline, CDR1 is SGHNT and CDR2 YYREEE (reference sequence). The CDR3 runs 15 residues. V was shortened by 0 bases and J by 0 bases, with 7 bases between the two germline ends. The CDR3 loop reads CASSLDLRSYNEQFF. CDR3 in DNA: TGTGCCAGCAGCTTGGACCTCCGCTCCTACAATGAGCAGTTCTTC.

This clonotype was detected many times. The chain recombines TRBV12-3 or TRBV12-4 with TRBJ2-3; tentatively, D is TRBD2 (5 bases). The length of the CDR3 is 13 residues. Between the trimmed V and J ends, which lost 7 bases and 3 bases, there was a span of 11 bases. CDR3 region: CASMRVRTDTQYF. CDR3 nucleotides: TGTGCCAGCATGAGGGTTCGGACAGATACGCAGTATTTT.

This clonotype occurred a few times. V usage is TRBV20-1 and J usage is TRBJ2-7; 7 bases are shared with TRBD1. V dropped 3 bases and J dropped 0; count of bases not matched to a gene: 5. This CDR3 contains 14 residues. Germline V CDR1 and CDR2: DFQATT, SNEGSKA (reference sequence). CDR3 DNA sequence: TGCAGTGCTAGGGTGGGACAGAGCTCCTACGAGCAGTACTTC. This sequence encodes CSARVGQSSYEQYF.

This clonotype was counted at least ten times. The CDR3 DNA follows: TGTGCCAGCAGCGACAGAGTATCCTACAATGAGCAGTTCTTC. Translation: CASSDRVSYNEQFF. This chain uses TRBV12-3 or TRBV12-4 with TRBJ2-1, with TRBD1 as a possible D gene (5 bases). V lost 6 bases, J lost 1 base, and 10 bases lay in between. There are 14 residues in the CDR3.

This clonotype was seen a few times. This chain links TRBV10-3 with TRBJ2-1; no clear D gene. The CDR3 covers 13 residues. V lost 3 bases to trimming and J lost 5 bases, with 8 bases between them. Per germline, CDR1 ENHRY and CDR2 SYGVKD. CDR3 nucleotide sequence: TGTGCCATCAGTGAATTGAGAAACAATGAGCAGTTCTTC. This gives the protein CAISELRNNEQFF.

This clonotype was recorded a few times. The chain couples TRBV3-1 to TRBJ2-3; possibly TRBD2 for D (6 bases). Germline CDR1 reads LGHDT; CDR2 reads YNNKEL (reference sequence). Trimming left V 1 base short and J 4 bases short, with 12 bases between. There are 15 residues in the CDR3. CDR3 loop: CASSQGASVADTQYF. The DNA for the CDR3 is TGTGCCAGCAGCCAAGGAGCTAGCGTTGCAGATACGCAGTATTTT.

This clonotype has more than one count but fewer than ten. The chain combines TRBV2 with TRBJ2-2; D gene uncertain. CDR1 is SNHLY and CDR2 is FYNNEI in the germline V gene. The ends were cut back, 7 bases at V and 2 bases at J, with 20 bases in the middle. The CDR3 contains 17 residues. The CDR3 sequence is CASIQATLTRNTGELFF. CDR3 DNA: TGTGCCAGCATTCAGGCCACCCTCACCCGCAACACCGGGGAGCTGTTTTTT. Using reference TRBV2 and TRBJ2-2 for the parts outside the CDR3, the full variable domain is EPEVTQTPSHQVTQMGQEVILRCVPISNHLYFYWYRQILGQKVEFLVSFYNNEISEKSEIFDDQFSVERPDGSNFTLKIRSTKLEDSAMYFCASIQATLTRNTGELFFGEGSRLTVL.

This clonotype was found a few times. This sequence joins TRBV10-2 and TRBJ2-7; D ambiguous. There are 12 residues in the CDR3. Germline values: CDR1 WSHSY, CDR2 SAAADI. The V end was cut by 6 bases, the J end by 7 bases, with 13 bases between. CDR3 bases: TGCGCCAGCAGCGCTTTAGGGAATGAGCAGTACTTC. Translation: CASSALGNEQYF.

This clonotype turned up a few times. CDR3 amino acids: CASSWVAANEQYF. For the CDR3, the DNA is TGTGCCAGCAGTTGGGTAGCAGCTAACGAGCAGTACTTC. The rearrangement uses TRBV28 and TRBJ2-7; D is ambiguous. V gave up 4 bases and J gave up 5 bases, with 12 bases separating them. This CDR3 region has 13 residues. Germline lookup yields CDR1 MDHEN and CDR2 SYDVKM.

In its sample, this clonotype was seen a few times. The chain uses TRBV28 and TRBJ2-7; D not resolved. V was pared by 2 bases and J by 2 bases, with 10 bases between. CDR1 and CDR2 from the germline V gene are MDHEN and SYDVKM. The CDR3 consists of 14 residues. CDR3 in amino acids: CASSLSPSPYEQYF. CDR3 nucleotides: TGTGCCAGCAGTTTAAGTCCCAGCCCCTACGAGCAGTACTTC.

This clonotype was observed a few times. This chain connects TRBV27 to TRBJ2-5, with 7 bases that match TRBD2. J was trimmed by 5 bases and V by 3 bases; bases with no gene match: 6. Germline V CDR1 and CDR2: MNHEY, SMNVEV (reference sequence). The length of the CDR3 is 14 residues. The DNA of the CDR3 is TGTGCCAGCAGTTTCTTCCCTAGCGGTGAGACCCAGTACTTC. This encodes CASSFFPSGETQYF.

The CDR3 loop reads CASSFGLRGETQYF. The CDR3 DNA reads as TGTGCCAGCAGTTTTGGTTTAAGAGGCGAGACCCAGTACTTC. V gene TRBV12-3 or TRBV12-4 combines with J gene TRBJ2-5; D is ambiguous. Deletions cut 3 bases from V and 5 bases from J, with 13 bases between. CDR3 size: 14 residues.

V usage is TRBV5-1 and J usage is TRBJ2-7; D unclear. This CDR3 has 13 amino acids. Trimming took 4 bases from V and 2 from J, leaving 10 bases between them. Germline CDR1 is SGHRS and CDR2 is YFSETQ. This CDR3 is CASSPGHPYEQYF. Here the CDR3 DNA reads TGCGCCAGCAGCCCGGGCCACCCCTACGAGCAGTACTTC.

This chain connects TRBV27 to TRBJ2-7, with D maybe TRBD1 (6 bases). CDR1 is MNHEY and CDR2 is SMNVEV in the germline V gene (reference sequence). V lost 5 bases, J lost 6 bases, and 23 bases lay in between. CDR3 size: 16 residues. The CDR3 here is CASSLGQQGSSVEQYF. The CDR3 bases are TGTGCCAGCAGTCTCGGCCAGCAGGGGTCGAGCGTCGAGCAGTACTTC.

Only a few counts were recorded for this clonotype. The genes are TRBV5-6 and TRBJ2-7, with D perhaps matching TRBD2 (7 bases). The CDR3 contains 15 residues. Germline V gives CDR1 SGHDT, CDR2 YYEEEE. The V end was cut by 0 bases, the J end by 2 bases, with 12 bases between. CDR3 in amino acids: CASSLARGGAYEQYF. DNA for the CDR3: TGTGCCAGCAGCTTGGCCAGGGGAGGGGCCTACGAGCAGTACTTC.

The chain employs TRBV18 and TRBJ2-7; D uncertain. V lost 6 bases, J lost 3 bases, and 6 bases lay in between. Per germline, CDR1 KGHSH and CDR2 LQKENI. This CDR3 comprises 11 residues. The CDR3 is CASSQFYEQYF. CDR3 in DNA: TGTGCCAGCTCCCAATTCTACGAGCAGTACTTC.

This clonotype was counted a few times. This chain links TRBV12-3 or TRBV12-4 with TRBJ2-5, with D unclear. This CDR3 comprises 14 residues. Trimming shortened V by 3 bases and J by 5 bases, and 13 bases separated the two germline ends. Here the CDR3 DNA reads TGTGCCAGCAGTTTTACGACATTACGGGAGACCCAGTACTTC. This sequence encodes CASSFTTLRETQYF.

A few counts support this clonotype. This chain links TRBV10-2 with TRBJ2-2; D is undetermined. CDR1 is WSHSY, CDR2 SAAADI, per germline. CDR3 length equals 15 residues. Trimming took 8 bases from V and 2 from J, leaving 15 bases between them. CDR3 in amino acids: CASGRYSQNTGELFF. CDR3 sequence (DNA): TGCGCCAGCGGTCGCTACAGCCAAAACACCGGGGAGCTGTTTTTT.

This sequence joins TRBV10-3 and TRBJ2-1, with TRBD2 matching over 7 bases. J lost 9 bases, V lost 5 bases, and 7 bases had no gene match. Germline CDR1 ENHRY, CDR2 SYGVKD. This CDR3 contains 13 residues. The CDR3 protein is CAISPPGEGEQFF. As DNA, the CDR3 is TGTGCCATCAGTCCGCCCGGGGAGGGTGAGCAGTTCTTC.

The genes are TRBV7-9 and TRBJ2-5, with D possibly being TRBD1 (6 bases). CDR3 size: 16 residues. Germline V gives CDR1 SEHNR, CDR2 FQNEAQ (reference sequence). Trimming stripped 1 base from V and 5 bases from J, with 17 bases between. In nucleotides, the CDR3 is TGTGCCAGCAGCTTAGGGTCCTGGCAGGGGCAGGAGACCCAGTACTTC. The encoded protein is CASSLGSWQGQETQYF.

This clonotype has only a few counts. The chain's CDR3 is CASSYSNYNEQFF. CDR3 in DNA: TGTGCCAGCAGTTACTCGAATTACAATGAGCAGTTCTTC. The rearrangement links TRBV6-5 to TRBJ2-1; D is uncertain. Trimming shortened V by 0 bases and J by 4 bases, and 4 bases separated the two germline ends. CDR1 MNHEY and CDR2 SVGAGI come from the germline V gene. The CDR3 extends over 13 amino acids.